This T cell receptor beta chain was captured by sequencing in a study of T cells in localized non-small cell lung cancer (dated by TCRdb to the early 2020s). Study-wide context: The study examined T cell repertoires in 200 to 300 patients with early-stage NSCLC and compared tumors with uninvolved tumor-adjacent lungs. All 230 or so NSCLC patients in the cohort were treatment-naive and had localized lung tumors that were resected. Of the NSCLC patients, 129 were male and around 97 were female, and the mean age was approximately 66 years. Points the paper makes about the study in general: Because multi-region tumor sequencing was not performed, intratumor heterogeneity could not be ruled out. A median of roughly 60 of the top 100 tumor clones were detected in paired uninvolved adjacent lung, and some 28 of these tumor clones were also found among the top 100 clones of the paired uninvolved adjacent lung. Uninvolved tumor-adjacent lung showed the highest T cell clonality, higher than tumor, which suggests more focused antigenic responses in the adjacent lung. Because the study design was exploratory, TCR variables were selected using unadjusted p-values without false-discovery rate correction. Higher blood T cell density associated with longer overall survival, while higher adjacent-lung clonality associated with shorter survival.

The immunoSEQ Assay was used to sequence TCR beta CDR3 regions from DNA. Per the authors' processing: To compute T cell density, TCR beta template counts were normalized to usable DNA, which was estimated by amplifying housekeeping genes. Using the preseqR package, richness was estimated by extrapolating to 120,000 templates for tissue samples and 400,000 templates for PBMC samples. Clonality was defined by subtracting Pielou's evenness from one. Differential abundance testing on productive amino-acid clonotypes, with a minimum total count of 5 and an alpha of 0.1, was used to identify tissue-enriched TCRs. Repertoire overlap between compartments was quantified with the Jaccard Index and Morisita Overlap Index. GLIPH grouped TCR beta CDR3s together with public tetramer-defined viral CDR3s, and a viral motif had to include at least three viral sequences and also show V-gene enrichment. The table was pulled from immuneACCESS by TCRdb, which kept in-frame rearrangements only. Such tables lose some clones; where checked, under half of the loss comes from unresolved V genes, and the rest has no known cause. Clone size and the V and J calls come from that table; the DNA yielded D and trimming. This sample holds 60,000 to 75,000 clones; roughly four fifths were observed only once. The ten biggest clones cover less than 5.5% of the sample.

At diagnosis, tumor, uninvolved tumor-adjacent lung and peripheral blood were collected and then preserved as a mix of FFPE and fresh-frozen material. For TCR repertoire profiling, blood samples were analyzed as peripheral blood mononuclear cells. CDR3 length: 14 amino acids, cysteine to phenylalanine. CDR3 DNA is the only sequence kept; it has 42 bases, read in frame from the first base. CDR1 and CDR2, per the germline V gene (reference sequence), are SGHNT and YYREEE. Remarks on this clone: Its antigen specificity is not known. A read error may produce the germline difference seen at one junction end.

The sequence joins TRBV5-4 to TRBJ1-2; a weak D assignment points to TRBD1 (5 bases agree). The sequencing used PBMCs, collected before any cancer treatment. This TCR was recovered from a man aged 35 to 69 with stage II lung adenocarcinoma. At the DNA level, the sequence is TGTGCCAGCAGCTTCGACAGCCGAAGTCTTGTTACGGACTTC. Its coded protein is CASSFDSRSLVTDF.